Detailed here is one TCR beta chain. Its target is unknown. V was shortened by 2 bases and J by 4 bases, with 20 bases between the two germline ends. The CDR3 runs 17 residues. Germline V gene data show CDR1 as SEHNR and CDR2 as FQNEAQ (reference sequence). These data belong to a study of T cells in Graves' hyperthyroidism and ophthalmopathy. Overall study: Initial diagnosis, before any treatment, was when peripheral blood was collected. Notes on the study in general: Most clonotypes expanded in the thyroid (above 0.001) were also present in blood.

TCR beta CDR3 regions were amplified from RNA. TCR CDR3 underwent first-round RT-PCR with the HTBI primer set. TCRdb fed the multiplex PCR reads into MiXCR, producing one record per CDR3 protein. The data hold 800,000 or so distinct CDR3 sequences, with around 39% observed a single time. The chain has TRBV7-9 and TRBJ2-5; unclear D gene. The TCR sequence derives from a young man with Graves' hyperthyroidism. The sample consisted of blood. The CDR3 here is CASSLWSGGSPRETQYF. The CDR3 DNA follows: TGTGCCAGCAGCTTATGGTCTGGCGGCTCCCCCCGAGAGACCCAGTACTTC. Complete variable domain (other parts from reference TRBV7-9 and TRBJ2-5): DTGVSQNPRHKITKRGQNVTFRCDPISEHNRLYWYRQTLGQGPEFLTYFQNEAQLEKSRLLSDRFSAERPKGSFSTLEIQRTEQGDSAMYLCASSLWSGGSPRETQYFGPGTRLLVL.